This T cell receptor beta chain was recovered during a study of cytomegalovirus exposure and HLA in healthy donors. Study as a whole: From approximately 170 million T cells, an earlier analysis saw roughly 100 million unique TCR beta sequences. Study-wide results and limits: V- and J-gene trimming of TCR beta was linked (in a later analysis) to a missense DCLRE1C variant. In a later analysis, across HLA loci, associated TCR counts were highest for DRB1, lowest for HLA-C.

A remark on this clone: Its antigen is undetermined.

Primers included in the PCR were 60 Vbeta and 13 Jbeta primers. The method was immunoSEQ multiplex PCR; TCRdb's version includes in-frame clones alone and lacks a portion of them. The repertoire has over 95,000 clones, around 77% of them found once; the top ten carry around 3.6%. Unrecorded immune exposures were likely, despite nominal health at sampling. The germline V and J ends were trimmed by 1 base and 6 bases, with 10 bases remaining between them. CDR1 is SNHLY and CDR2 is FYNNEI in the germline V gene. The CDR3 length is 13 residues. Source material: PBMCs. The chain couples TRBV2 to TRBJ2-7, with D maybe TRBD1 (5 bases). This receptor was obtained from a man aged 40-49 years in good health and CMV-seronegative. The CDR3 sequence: CASSEEQAGEQYF. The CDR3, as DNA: TGTGCCAGCAGTGAAGAACAGGCTGGCGAGCAGTACTTC.